This entry is about one T cell receptor beta chain. Its target is not known. Amplification targeted TCR beta CDR3 regions from RNA transcripts. The TCR CDR3 first-round RT-PCR relied on the HTBI primer set. TCRdb re-called the multiplex PCR reads with MiXCR, one entry per CDR3 protein. The data show more than 600,000 distinct CDR3 sequences, roughly 17% seen once. Patients were aged 18 to 65, had disease duration under 2 months, and had newly diagnosed hyperthyroidism. Investigators excluded patients with uncontrolled infection, other autoimmune disease, pregnancy or lactation. PBMCs were sourced from approximately 9.3 ml fresh peripheral blood. This entry belongs to a study of T cells in Graves' hyperthyroidism and ophthalmopathy. Study-level points and caveats: Stable hyperthyroidism was separated from ophthalmopathy by a model based on 13 V-J features.

There are 16 residues in the CDR3. V gave up 8 bases and J gave up 3 bases; unmatched junction bases: 11. Germline-derived CDR1 and CDR2 are SNHLY and FYNNEI. The sequenced material came from blood. This chain connects TRBV2 to TRBJ2-2; 8 bases fit TRBD1. The origin of this receptor is a man between 18 and 29 years old with Graves' hyperthyroidism. The CDR3 here is CASVRAGGADTGELFF. The CDR3, as DNA: TGTGCCAGCGTGAGGGCAGGGGGCGCGGACACCGGGGAGCTGTTTTTT. Drawing the rest from reference TRBV2 and TRBJ2-2, the complete variable domain is EPEVTQTPSHQVTQMGQEVILRCVPISNHLYFYWYRQILGQKVEFLVSFYNNEISEKSEIFDDQFSVERPDGSNFTLKIRSTKLEDSAMYFCASVRAGGADTGELFFGEGSRLTVL.